This TCR beta chain was identified during a study of blood T cell repertoires in COVID-19. Overall study: The United States, Italy and Spain were the sources of the acute and convalescent COVID-19 samples. T cells, B-cell-depleted T cells, or PBMCs supplied cDNA or gDNA.

The CDR3 is 14 amino acids. Per the germline V gene, CDR1 is LGHDT and CDR2 is YNNKEL (reference sequence). Germline trimming cut 5 bases from V and 6 bases from J; bases unmatched to any gene: 6. Original processing methods: Researchers report that nucleated cell counts were estimated from reference gene primer amplification. TCRdb's table, derived via immunoSEQ multiplex PCR, lists solely in-frame clones and lacks some. That table is the source of V, J and clone size, and D and trimming were worked out from the DNA. The table has about 80,000 clones, around 76% seen once. Sequencing input: peripheral blood. This clonotype was sampled from a human donor in a cohort sampled during active COVID-19. V and J are TRBV3-1 (or the pseudogene TRBV3-2) and TRBJ1-4; 7 bases are shared with TRBD1. CDR3 protein: CASSTGQNDEKLFF. The CDR3 coding sequence is TGTGCCAGCAGCACGGGACAGAATGATGAAAAACTGTTTTTT.